The 13 T cell receptor beta chains presented below share a single source sample, sequenced in a study of breast tumors, draining lymph nodes, adjacent tissues. Samples came from axillary lymph nodes draining the breast cancer. TCRdb itself ran the multiplex PCR reads through MiXCR, one entry per CDR3 protein. The table includes approximately 190,000 distinct CDR3 sequences, approximately 30% detected once. Sequencing was done on a sample of axillary lymph node tissue. These receptors originate from a female donor with breast cancer. Some clones in this sample may be carry-over from other donors' samples.

The chain links TRBV6-2 or TRBV6-3 to TRBJ1-5; maybe TRBD1 (6 bases). The germline gives CDR1 MNHEY, CDR2 SVGEGT. V was cut by 6 bases and J by 6 bases, with 12 bases left in between. This CDR3 comprises 13 residues. As DNA, the CDR3 is TGTGCCAGCAGGCACAGGGCGGCTCAGCCCCAGCATTTT. Residues: CASRHRAAQPQHF.

About this clonotype itself: One end of the junction fails to match germline, which may point to a read error. The gene calls are TRBV14 and TRBJ2-1; 11 nucleotides align to TRBD2. The CDR3 sequence is 15 residues long. Germline V gives CDR1 SGHDN, CDR2 FVKESK. The CDR3 DNA reads TGTGCCAGCAGCCAAGATGGGCTAGCGGGAGGTGAGCCGTTCTTC. This encodes CASSQDGLAGGEPFF.

This clonotype was recorded at least ten times. The chain recombines TRBV7-2 with TRBJ1-2; D might be TRBD1 (5 bases). Trimming removed 4 bases from V and 5 bases from J, with 17 bases in between. The CDR3 contains 15 residues. CDR1 and CDR2 from the germline V gene are SGHTA and FQGNSA. This chain's CDR3 is CASSSGTGPGYGYTF. The CDR3 DNA is TGTGCCAGCAGCTCGGGGACCGGTCCAGGGTATGGCTACACCTTC.

This clonotype was seen many times. The V call is TRBV19, the J call TRBJ2-2; 8 nucleotides align to TRBD2. The V segment lost 7 bases and the J segment 1 base; nucleotides outside the gene matches: 5. CDR1 LNHDA and CDR2 SQIVND come from the germline V gene (reference sequence). The CDR3 has 15 amino acids. The CDR3 DNA is TGTGCCAGTAAGAAGGGACTAGGGAACACCGGGGAGCTGTTTTTT. Translation: CASKKGLGNTGELFF.

This clonotype appeared many times. This may be a read error: a much more frequent sequence differs by one nucleotide. V is TRBV20-1 and J is TRBJ2-5, with 11 nucleotides matching TRBD2. Trimming removed 5 bases from V and 7 bases from J; junction bases left unmatched: 9. Germline CDR1 is DFQATT and CDR2 is SNEGSKA (reference sequence). This CDR3 spans 14 amino acids. The CDR3 sequence: CSALAGGPWATQYF. Written as DNA, the CDR3 is TGCAGTGCTTTAGCGGGAGGGCCCTGGGCGACCCAGTACTTC.

This clonotype is labeled as medium-sized (0.01 to 0.1%). The chain uses TRBV7-9 and TRBJ1-4; D unclear. The CDR3 is 16 amino acids. Trimming removed 4 bases at V and 4 bases at J, with 16 bases between. Germline lookup yields CDR1 SEHNR and CDR2 FQNEAQ (reference sequence). CDR3 bases: TGTGCCAGCAGCTCAACTCGGACGGGGTTTAATGAAAAACTGTTTTTT. It yields the protein CASSSTRTGFNEKLFF.

There are many counts of this clonotype. V is TRBV6-1 and J is TRBJ1-2; D remains ambiguous. From germline, CDR1 is MNHNS and CDR2 SASEGT. Trimming pared 3 bases from V and 0 bases from J, leaving 8 bases between. This CDR3 has 14 residues. The CDR3 sequence is CASSDSLANYGYTF. The CDR3 DNA is TGTGCCAGCAGTGATAGTCTGGCTAACTATGGCTACACCTTC.

Ten or more counts support this clonotype. The chain links TRBV2 to TRBJ2-7, with 11 bases matching TRBD1. V was pared by 5 bases and J by 9 bases, with 9 bases of the junction left unmatched. The germline CDR1 and CDR2 sequences are SNHLY and FYNNEI. CDR3 length: 14 amino acids. The CDR3 coding sequence is TGTGCCAGCAGTAGCGGGACAGGGGGTACCGCGCAGTACTTC. Its protein is CASSSGTGGTAQYF.

The chain links TRBV7-3 to TRBJ2-6, with D uncertain. This CDR3 is built from 15 residues. Deletions cut 4 bases from V and 4 bases from J, with 11 bases between. Germline V gene sequence: CDR1 SGHTA, CDR2 FQGTGA. This chain's CDR3 is CASSSRSGGANVLTF. DNA of the CDR3: TGTGCCAGCAGCTCCCGGTCTGGCGGGGCCAACGTCCTGACTTTC.

Details on this clonotype: At one end, the junction sequence differs from germline, possibly due to a read error. The V call is TRBV15, the J call TRBJ1-4; D is unresolved. Germline V gene data show CDR1 as LNHNV and CDR2 as YYDKDF (reference sequence). The CDR3 runs to 18 residues. CDR3 in amino acids: CATSGHPSTVATNEELFF. Here the CDR3 DNA reads TGTGCCACCAGCGGGCATCCCTCAACGGTTGCAACTAATGAAGAACTGTTTTTT.

This clonotype was recorded at least ten times. With a much larger clone just one base away, this may be a read error. The gene calls are TRBV5-1 and TRBJ2-1; D ambiguous. CDR3 size: 13 residues. Germline CDR1 and CDR2: SGHRS and YFSETQ. As DNA, the CDR3 is TGCGCCAGCAGACCGACACCTTACAATGACCAGTTCTTC. It specifies CASRPTPYNDQFF.

This clonotype was detected ten times or more. J is TRBJ2-5 and V is TRBV7-2, with a weak D call TRBD2 (5 bases). The CDR3 has 14 amino acids. V dropped 0 bases and J dropped 4 bases, with 9 bases sitting between them. CDR1 and CDR2 from the germline V gene are SGHTA and FQGNSA. CDR3: CASSLAGVGETQYF. The CDR3 DNA reads TGTGCCAGCAGCTTAGCGGGAGTGGGAGAGACCCAGTACTTC.

A remark on this clonotype: One end of the junction fails to match germline, which may point to a read error. The V and J genes are TRBV28 and TRBJ1-2, with TRBD1 matching 9 bases. The CDR3 has 15 amino acids. Germline V gene lookup returns CDR1 MDHEN and CDR2 SYDVKM. In nucleotides, the CDR3 is TGTGCCAGCAGTTCCCGACAGGGGGGGGACTATGGCGACACCTTC. Residues: CASSSRQGGDYGDTF.